The TCR beta chain described here comes from a study of blood T cell repertoires in COVID-19. Study background: From the United States, Italy and Spain came samples of acute and convalescent COVID-19.

Assay used: immunoSEQ multiplex PCR; TCRdb lists only in-frame clones, some missing. The profile shows roughly 100,000 clones, approximately 84% of them singletons. Sequenced: peripheral blood. The receptor's source is a human donor in a cohort sampled during active COVID-19.

The CDR3 nucleotides read TGTGCCAGCAGCCCGGGTTACAATCAGCCCCAGCATTTT. Its protein is CASSPGYNQPQHF. The chain recombines TRBV27 with TRBJ1-5, with D unclear. The CDR3 covers 13 residues. Trimming removed 6 bases from V and 3 bases from J, with 9 bases in between. Germline V gene data show CDR1 as MNHEY and CDR2 as SMNVEV (reference sequence).